This T cell receptor beta chain is drawn from a study of blood T cell repertoires in COVID-19. The table came from immunoSEQ multiplex PCR; TCRdb's copy has only in-frame clones and leaves some out. Counted here are roughly 190,000 clones, more than 75% occurring once; the ten biggest clones make up 3% to 4.5%. Trimming cost V 6 bases and J 6 bases; bases outside gene matches: 8. CDR1 and CDR2 (germline): SNHLY, FYNNEI. The CDR3 consists of 15 residues. Sequencing input: peripheral blood. This TCR derives from a man between 18 and 29 years old with active or convalescent COVID-19. The rearrangement links TRBV2 to TRBJ2-2; 9 bases are shared with TRBD1. The DNA of the CDR3 is TGTGCCAGCAGCCATGGGACAGGGTTTCCCGGGGAGCTGTTTTTT. Encoded protein: CASSHGTGFPGELFF.